This T cell receptor beta chain was retrieved from a study of regulatory T cells in long-lasting Graves disease. Study summary: To qualify as persistent, Graves' disease required over 5 years of antithyroid drugs with positive TSH receptor antibodies. Notes on the study in general: Whereas new patients shared about 980 public clonotypes, persistent patients shared more, at under 3,500.

Germline V gives CDR1 DFQATT, CDR2 SNEGSKA (reference sequence). The CDR3 runs to 16 residues. With V trimmed by 5 bases and J by 4 bases, 11 bases remained unmatched. Points on this clonotype: What it binds is not known.

Sample time point: persistent/refractory GD, antithyroid drugs over 5 years with positive TRAb. The TCR library used RNA extracted from PBMCs. Graves' disease diagnoses followed American Thyroid Association guidelines. Arm-PCR of CDR3 regions and iRepertoire HTBI primers were used to build TCR beta libraries. TCRdb reprocessed the multiplex PCR reads via MiXCR and lists one record per CDR3 protein. This sample has 400,000 to 600,000 distinct CDR3 sequences, with about 22% found just once. Source: peripheral blood mononuclear cells (PBMCs), taken when the disease was refractory, from a patient treated with antithyroid drugs. The chain couples TRBV20-1 to TRBJ2-3; 11 bases align to TRBD2. The clonotype originates from a female donor with Graves disease. The CDR3 reads CSADIRLAGNSDTQYF. The CDR3 DNA follows: TGCAGTGCTGATATCCGACTAGCGGGGAACTCAGATACGCAGTATTTT.